The following is a TCR beta chain sequence with its context. The data are from a study of cytomegalovirus exposure and HLA in healthy donors. Primers for the PCR totalled 60 Vbeta and 13 Jbeta. Assay used: immunoSEQ multiplex PCR; TCRdb lists only in-frame clones, some missing. The data contain about 210,000 clones, roughly 82% of them singletons. The CDR3 length is 14 residues. V shed 2 bases and J shed 8 bases, with 15 bases lying between them. CDR1 is GTSNPN, CDR2 SVGIG, per germline (reference sequence). The source of this sequence is a man aged 40-50 years in good health and CMV-seropositive. V and J are TRBV30 and TRBJ1-4, with D maybe TRBD1 (6 bases). The sequencing sample was made of PBMCs. Here the CDR3 DNA reads TGTGCCTGGAGTCGGACAGCCAAAGGGGAAAAACTGTTTTTT. Translation: CAWSRTAKGEKLFF.